The following is a T cell receptor (beta chain) sequence with its context. Its antigen is still unknown. One junction end disagrees with the germline gene, perhaps due to a read error. The data are from a study of metastatic and nonmetastatic thyroid tumors. Study as a whole: A comparison of repertoires was made across blood and tumor or nodule tissue from malignant and benign thyroid patients. Study-wide points: According to reports, the diversity of TCR beta was significantly higher in malignant thyroid tumors than in benign nodules, and this held in both blood and tumor samples.

Every patient underwent thyroid surgery untreated. Per the original data handling: Using the CDR3 differences seen across clinicopathological groups, the authors built a distant-metastasis classifier for papillary thyroid cancer, which was meant to discriminate distant-metastatic patients. TCRdb re-called the PCR reads with MiXCR. These V and J calls derive from TCRdb rather than the authors' analysis. The sample yields about 38,000 clones, 25% to 30% seen once. CDR1 GTSNPN and CDR2 SVGIG come from the germline V gene (reference sequence). CDR3 length: 14 residues. The source of this sequence is a female donor with papillary thyroid cancer or a benign thyroid nodule (not recorded which). Some clones in this sample may be carry-over from other donors' samples. The V gene is TRBV30, the J gene TRBJ1-2, with D possibly being TRBD1 (6 bases). Sequencing was carried out using blood. CDR3 residues: CVWSVTGQEYGYTF. In DNA form, the CDR3 reads TGTGTCTGGAGTGTAACGGGACAAGAGTATGGCTACACCTTC.